This entry lists 14 T cell receptor beta chains sequenced from one sample in a study of Ad26.COV2.S vaccination and SARS-CoV-2 variants. This sample's treatment: around 19 received Ad26.COV2.S at low or high dose, single or two shots; 5 received placebo; per-sample allocation not given. Sampling was performed 63 days after the first vaccine or placebo injection. Assay: immunoSEQ multiplex PCR; the TCRdb copy retains only in-frame clones and omits some. The table shows roughly 680,000 clones, with around 92% occurring only once. The sample consisted of peripheral blood, taken in a trial of Ad26.COV2.S vaccine versus placebo. The receptors shown here come from a person between 18 and 65 years old who received the Ad26.COV2.S COVID-19 vaccine or a placebo.

The chain joins TRBV3-1 (or the pseudogene TRBV3-2) to TRBJ1-4, with 8 bases matching TRBD1. This CDR3 has 14 residues. V shed 2 bases, J shed 8 bases, and the junction held 4 bases outside the gene matches. The germline CDR1 and CDR2 sequences are LGHDT and YNNKEL (reference sequence). Here the CDR3 DNA reads TGTGCCAGCAGCCAACAGGGGGCGCAAGAAAAACTGTTTTTT. The encoded protein is CASSQQGAQEKLFF.

The chain uses TRBV7-8 and TRBJ1-2; D is unresolved. The CDR3 length is 14 residues. V gave up 2 bases and J gave up 4 bases, with 11 bases separating them. CDR1 SGHVS and CDR2 FQNEAQ come from the germline V gene. The CDR3 sequence: CASSLRPATYGYTF. In DNA, the CDR3 is TGTGCCAGCAGCTTAAGGCCGGCGACCTATGGCTACACCTTC.

The rearrangement joins TRBV5-1 to TRBJ2-3, with D perhaps matching TRBD1 (5 bases). Trimming stripped 1 base from V and 1 base from J, with 10 bases between. The germline V gene encodes CDR1 SGHRS and CDR2 YFSETQ. There are 15 residues in the CDR3. The CDR3 reads CASSLRGEGTDTQYF. The CDR3 DNA reads as TGCGCCAGCAGCTTGAGGGGTGAGGGCACAGATACGCAGTATTTT.

Written as DNA, the CDR3 is TGTGCCAGCAGTTTGACAGGAGAGACCCAGTACTTC. This encodes CASSLTGETQYF. The chain has TRBV25-1 and TRBJ2-5; tentative D call: TRBD1 (6 bases). CDR3 length equals 12 residues. Trimming took off 5 bases at V and 4 bases at J, with 8 bases between the two ends. CDR1 is MGHDK and CDR2 is SYGVNS in the germline V gene.

The chain combines TRBV7-9 with TRBJ2-2, with TRBD1 matching 12 bases. CDR1 is SEHNR, CDR2 FQNEAQ, per germline (reference sequence). The CDR3 spans 16 residues. J was trimmed by 5 bases and V by 7 bases; bases with no gene match: 8. The CDR3 coding sequence is TGTGCCAGCACCATCCGGGACAGGGGGCGAACCGGGGAGCTGTTTTTT. It specifies CASTIRDRGRTGELFF.

CDR3 in DNA: TGTGCCAGCAGTTACGGGGGGGCGGACGAAAAACTGTTTTTT. Protein: CASSYGGADEKLFF. This sequence joins TRBV6-5 and TRBJ1-4, with D possibly matching TRBD1 (6 bases). The germline V gene encodes CDR1 MNHEY and CDR2 SVGAGI. The CDR3 totals 14 residues. Trimming removed 2 bases at V and 8 bases at J, with 12 bases between.

The chain employs TRBV6-5 and TRBJ1-6; TRBD1 agrees at 8 bases. This CDR3 comprises 14 residues. CDR1 is MNHEY and CDR2 is SVGAGI in the germline V gene. V lost 6 bases, J lost 7 bases, and 5 bases stayed unmatched. The DNA of the CDR3 is TGTGCCAGCAGATTAGACAGGGGAAATTCACCCCTCCACTTT. Protein: CASRLDRGNSPLHF.

The rearrangement uses TRBV20-1 and TRBJ2-6; 7 nucleotides align to TRBD2. Trimming removed 3 bases from V and 2 bases from J; junction bases left unmatched: 10. Germline V gene data show CDR1 as DFQATT and CDR2 as SNEGSKA (reference sequence). The CDR3 is 17 residues long. This CDR3 reads CSASFWEGSTGANVLTF. CDR3 nucleotide sequence: TGCAGTGCTAGTTTTTGGGAGGGATCAACTGGGGCCAACGTCCTGACTTTC.

The chain combines TRBV2 with TRBJ2-3; 15 bases align to TRBD2. Germline V gives CDR1 SNHLY, CDR2 FYNNEI. J was trimmed by 6 bases and V by 6 bases; bases with no gene match: 7. The CDR3 totals 16 residues. The CDR3 loop is CASRERTSGGDDTQYF. DNA of the CDR3: TGTGCCAGCAGGGAAAGGACTAGCGGGGGGGATGATACGCAGTATTTT. Combining the CDR3 with reference TRBV2 and TRBJ2-3 gives the whole variable domain EPEVTQTPSHQVTQMGQEVILRCVPISNHLYFYWYRQILGQKVEFLVSFYNNEISEKSEIFDDQFSVERPDGSNFTLKIRSTKLEDSAMYFCASRERTSGGDDTQYFGPGTRLTVL.

V gene TRBV5-1 combines with J gene TRBJ1-4; TRBD1 is a possible D gene (6 bases). This CDR3 has 14 residues. Germline values: CDR1 SGHRS, CDR2 YFSETQ. V was shortened by 3 bases and J by 6 bases, with 12 bases between the two germline ends. This chain's CDR3 is CASSWGGAHEKLFF. The DNA of the CDR3 is TGCGCCAGCAGCTGGGGGGGCGCACATGAAAAACTGTTTTTT.

The chain combines TRBV6-6 with TRBJ2-3, with a possible D match to TRBD2 (6 bases). The CDR3 has 17 residues. V gave up 5 bases and J gave up 6 bases, with 24 bases separating them. Germline V gene lookup returns CDR1 MNHNY and CDR2 SVGAGI (reference sequence). The CDR3 nucleotides are TGTGCCAGCAGTCTCCCCCCACTGGCGGGGCTGCTTGATACGCAGTATTTT. Its translation is CASSLPPLAGLLDTQYF.

On this clone: Other DNA variants within this sample encode the same CDR3. The V gene is TRBV12-3 or TRBV12-4, the J gene TRBJ1-2; a weak D match, TRBD1 (6 bases). CDR3 size: 13 residues. Between the trimmed V and J ends, which lost 5 bases and 4 bases, there was a span of 11 bases. The CDR3: CASSPQGGYGYTF. The DNA of the CDR3 is TGTGCCAGCAGTCCACAGGGAGGCTATGGCTACACCTTC.

The chain combines TRBV7-2 with TRBJ2-7; D is possibly TRBD1 (6 bases). CDR1 is SGHTA and CDR2 is FQGNSA in the germline V gene. The CDR3 spans 13 residues. V lost 5 bases, J lost 9 bases, and 17 bases lay in between. The CDR3 bases are TGTGCCAGCAGCCCCAGCCGGGACACAGGGCAGTACTTC. Its translation is CASSPSRDTGQYF.

The chain employs TRBV2 and TRBJ1-2, with TRBD1 as a possible D gene (5 bases). Trimming removed 10 bases from V and 4 bases from J, with 16 bases in between. Germline V gives CDR1 SNHLY, CDR2 FYNNEI. This CDR3 has 13 residues. CDR3 region: CATKPDNGYGYTF. The CDR3 DNA follows: TGTGCCACCAAGCCGGACAACGGCTATGGCTACACCTTC.